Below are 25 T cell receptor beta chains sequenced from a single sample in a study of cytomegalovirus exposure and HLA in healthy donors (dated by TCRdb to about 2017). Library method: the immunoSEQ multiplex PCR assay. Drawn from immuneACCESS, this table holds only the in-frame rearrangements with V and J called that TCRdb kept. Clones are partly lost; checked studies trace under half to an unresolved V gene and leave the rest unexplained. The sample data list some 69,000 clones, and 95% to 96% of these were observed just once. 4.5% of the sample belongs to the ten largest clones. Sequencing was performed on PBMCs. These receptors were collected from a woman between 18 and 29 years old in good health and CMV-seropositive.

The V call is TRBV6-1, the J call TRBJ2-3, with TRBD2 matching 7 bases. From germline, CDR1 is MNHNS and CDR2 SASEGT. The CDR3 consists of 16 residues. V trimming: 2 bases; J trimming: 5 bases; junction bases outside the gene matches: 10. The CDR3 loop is CASSERGSGMGDTQYF. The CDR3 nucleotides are TGTGCCAGCAGTGAACGGGGGAGCGGGATGGGAGATACGCAGTATTTT.

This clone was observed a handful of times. CDR3 loop: CASSSPEPLNTEAFF. The CDR3 nucleotides read TGTGCCAGCAGTTCCCCAGAACCCCTGAACACTGAAGCTTTCTTT. This rearrangement joins TRBV28 to TRBJ1-1; unclear D gene. The germline V gene encodes CDR1 MDHEN and CDR2 SYDVKM. V shed 4 bases and J shed 0 bases, with 12 bases lying between them. This CDR3 comprises 15 residues.

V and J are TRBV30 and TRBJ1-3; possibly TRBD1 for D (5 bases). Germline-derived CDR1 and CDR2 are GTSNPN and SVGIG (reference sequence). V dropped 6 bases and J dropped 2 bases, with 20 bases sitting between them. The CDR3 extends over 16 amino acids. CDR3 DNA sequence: TGTGCCTGTAAGCCTAAGGTTGGGGCCCCTGGAAACACCATATATTTT. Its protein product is CACKPKVGAPGNTIYF.

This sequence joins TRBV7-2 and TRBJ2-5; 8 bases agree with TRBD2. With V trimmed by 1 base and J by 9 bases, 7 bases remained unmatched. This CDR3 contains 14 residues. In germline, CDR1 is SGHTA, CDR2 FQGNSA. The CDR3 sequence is CASSLEVAGSPQYF. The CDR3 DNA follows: TGTGCCAGCAGCTTAGAAGTAGCGGGGTCGCCCCAGTACTTC.

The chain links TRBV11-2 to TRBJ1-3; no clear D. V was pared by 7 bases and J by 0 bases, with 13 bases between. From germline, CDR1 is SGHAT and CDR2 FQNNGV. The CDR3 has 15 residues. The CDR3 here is CASTPSPPSGNTIYF. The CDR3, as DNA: TGTGCCAGCACCCCTAGCCCCCCCTCTGGAAACACCATATATTTT.

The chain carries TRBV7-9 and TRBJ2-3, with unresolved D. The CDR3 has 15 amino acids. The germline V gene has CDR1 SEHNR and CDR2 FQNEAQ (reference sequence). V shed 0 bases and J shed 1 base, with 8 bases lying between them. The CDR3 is CASSLALPGTDTQYF. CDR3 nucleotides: TGTGCCAGCAGCTTAGCGCTCCCGGGCACAGATACGCAGTATTTT. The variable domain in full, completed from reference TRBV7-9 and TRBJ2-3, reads DTGVSQNPRHKITKRGQNVTFRCDPISEHNRLYWYRQTLGQGPEFLTYFQNEAQLEKSRLLSDRFSAERPKGSFSTLEIQRTEQGDSAMYLCASSLALPGTDTQYFGPGTRLTVL.

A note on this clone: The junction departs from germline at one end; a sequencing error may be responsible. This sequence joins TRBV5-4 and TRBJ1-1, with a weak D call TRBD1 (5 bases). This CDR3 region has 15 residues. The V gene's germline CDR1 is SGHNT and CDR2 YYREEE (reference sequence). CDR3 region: CASSPEQEPNSEAFF. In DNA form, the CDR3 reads TGTGCCAGCAGCCCAGAACAGGAACCGAACTCTGAAGCTTTCTTT.

The CDR3 coding sequence is TGTGCCTGGAGTGTACGTACAGGGAGAGAGCAGTACTTC. Amino acids: CAWSVRTGREQYF. The J gene is TRBJ2-7, the V gene TRBV30; D might be TRBD1 (6 bases). The V and J ends lost 0 bases and 7 bases respectively, with 13 bases between them. The germline V gene encodes CDR1 GTSNPN and CDR2 SVGIG (reference sequence). The CDR3 length is 13 residues.

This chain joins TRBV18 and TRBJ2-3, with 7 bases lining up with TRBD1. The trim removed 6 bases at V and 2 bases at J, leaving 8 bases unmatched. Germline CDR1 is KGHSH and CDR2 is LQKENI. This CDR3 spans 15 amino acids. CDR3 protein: CASSRNRGPTDTQYF. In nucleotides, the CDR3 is TGTGCCAGCTCCAGGAACAGGGGACCCACAGATACGCAGTATTTT.

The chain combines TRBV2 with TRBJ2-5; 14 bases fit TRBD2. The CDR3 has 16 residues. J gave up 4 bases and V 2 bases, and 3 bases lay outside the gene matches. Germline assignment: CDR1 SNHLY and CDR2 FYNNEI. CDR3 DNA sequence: TGTGCCAGCAGTGAACGACTAGCGGGAGGGGTAGAGACCCAGTACTTC. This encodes CASSERLAGGVETQYF.

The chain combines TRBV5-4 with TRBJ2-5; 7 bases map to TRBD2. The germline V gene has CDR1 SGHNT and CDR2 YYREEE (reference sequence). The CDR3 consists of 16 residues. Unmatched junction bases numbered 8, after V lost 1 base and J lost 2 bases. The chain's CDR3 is CASSLSSGKSQETQYF. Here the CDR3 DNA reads TGTGCCAGCAGCTTGTCTAGCGGTAAATCACAAGAGACCCAGTACTTC.

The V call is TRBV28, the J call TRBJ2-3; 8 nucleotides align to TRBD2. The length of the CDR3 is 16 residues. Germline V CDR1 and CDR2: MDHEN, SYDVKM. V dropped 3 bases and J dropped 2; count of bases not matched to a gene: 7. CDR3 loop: CASSFGLAGNTDTQYF. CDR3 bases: TGTGCCAGCAGTTTCGGTCTAGCGGGTAACACAGATACGCAGTATTTT.

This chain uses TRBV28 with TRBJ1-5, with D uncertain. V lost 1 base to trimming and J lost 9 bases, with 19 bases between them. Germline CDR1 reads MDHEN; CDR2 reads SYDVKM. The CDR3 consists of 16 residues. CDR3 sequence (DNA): TGTGCCAGCAGTTTATTTTTTTCCGGGGAGGAGGGGCCCCAGCATTTT. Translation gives CASSLFFSGEEGPQHF.

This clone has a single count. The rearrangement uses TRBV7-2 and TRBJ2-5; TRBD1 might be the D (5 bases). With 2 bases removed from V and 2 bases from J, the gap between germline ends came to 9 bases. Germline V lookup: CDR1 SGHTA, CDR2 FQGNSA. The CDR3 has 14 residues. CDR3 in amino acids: CASSLQGQQETQYF. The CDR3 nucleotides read TGTGCCAGCAGCTTACAGGGCCAGCAAGAGACCCAGTACTTC.

The CDR3 nucleotides read TGTGCCAGCAGTTACCCATTGACAGGGGCCGCTCTAGACGAGCAGTACTTC. It is translated as CASSYPLTGAALDEQYF. V gene TRBV28 combines with J gene TRBJ2-7; 8 nucleotides agree with TRBD1. The CDR3 spans 17 residues. In germline, CDR1 is MDHEN, CDR2 SYDVKM. V lost 4 bases, J lost 5 bases, and 16 bases stayed unmatched.

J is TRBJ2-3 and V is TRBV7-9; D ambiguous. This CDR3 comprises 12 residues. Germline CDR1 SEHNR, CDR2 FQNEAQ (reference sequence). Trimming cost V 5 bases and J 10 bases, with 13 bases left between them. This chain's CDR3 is CASSLRNAAQYF. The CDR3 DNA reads TGTGCCAGCAGCCTCCGAAATGCGGCGCAGTATTTT.

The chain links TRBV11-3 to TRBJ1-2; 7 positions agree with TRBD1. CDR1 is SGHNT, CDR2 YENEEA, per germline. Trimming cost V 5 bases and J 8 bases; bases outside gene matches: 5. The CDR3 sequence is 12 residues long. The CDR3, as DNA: TGTGCCAGCAGCGATGACAGGGCCGGCTACACCTTC. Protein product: CASSDDRAGYTF.

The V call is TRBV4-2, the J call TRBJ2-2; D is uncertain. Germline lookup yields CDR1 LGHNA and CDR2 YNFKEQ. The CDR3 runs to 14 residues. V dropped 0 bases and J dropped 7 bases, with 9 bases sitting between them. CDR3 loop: CASSQEVRGGELFF. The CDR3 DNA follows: TGTGCCAGCAGCCAAGAGGTCCGCGGCGGGGAGCTGTTTTTT.

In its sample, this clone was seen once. CDR3 in amino acids: CASSRVSGSYEQYF. CDR3 nucleotide sequence: TGTGCCAGCTCACGGGTTAGCGGCTCCTACGAGCAGTACTTC. This chain joins TRBV18 and TRBJ2-7; possible D gene TRBD2, 6 bases. CDR1 and CDR2 from the germline V gene are KGHSH and LQKENI. V was cut by 4 bases and J by 0 bases, with 10 bases left in between. The CDR3 consists of 14 residues. Together with reference TRBV18 and TRBJ2-7, the CDR3 gives the full variable domain: NAGVMQNPRHLVRRRGQEARLRCSPMKGHSHVYWYRQLPEEGLKFMVYLQKENIIDESGMPKERFSAEFPKEGPSILRIQQVVRGDSAAYFCASSRVSGSYEQYFGPGTRLTVT.

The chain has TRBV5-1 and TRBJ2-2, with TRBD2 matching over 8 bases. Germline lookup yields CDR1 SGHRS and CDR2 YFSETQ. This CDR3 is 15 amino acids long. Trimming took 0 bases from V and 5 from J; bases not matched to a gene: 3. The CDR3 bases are TGCGCCAGCAGCTTGGCAGGCGGGGGGACCGGGGAGCTGTTTTTT. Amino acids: CASSLAGGGTGELFF.

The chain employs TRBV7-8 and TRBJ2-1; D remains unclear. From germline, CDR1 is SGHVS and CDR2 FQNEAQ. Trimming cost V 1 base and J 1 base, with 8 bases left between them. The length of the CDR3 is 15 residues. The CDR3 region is CASSLVGQSYNEQFF. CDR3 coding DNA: TGTGCCAGCAGCTTAGTGGGCCAGTCCTACAATGAGCAGTTCTTC.

CDR3 protein: CASSQGIVGATRDTQYF. For the CDR3, the DNA is TGCGCCAGCAGCCAAGGCATTGTGGGAGCCACGCGGGATACGCAGTATTTT. The V and J genes are TRBV4-1 and TRBJ2-3; tentatively, D is TRBD2 (5 bases). The V end was cut by 1 base, the J end by 6 bases, with 20 bases between. The CDR3 length is 17 residues. From germline, CDR1 is MGHRA and CDR2 YSYEKL.

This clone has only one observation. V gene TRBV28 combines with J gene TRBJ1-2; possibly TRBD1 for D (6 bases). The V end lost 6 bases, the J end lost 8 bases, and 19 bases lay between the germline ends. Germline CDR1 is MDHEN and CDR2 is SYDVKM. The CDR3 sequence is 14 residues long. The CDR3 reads CASSPAVGGAGYTF. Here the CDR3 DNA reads TGTGCCAGCAGCCCAGCTGTTGGGGGCGCAGGCTACACCTTC.

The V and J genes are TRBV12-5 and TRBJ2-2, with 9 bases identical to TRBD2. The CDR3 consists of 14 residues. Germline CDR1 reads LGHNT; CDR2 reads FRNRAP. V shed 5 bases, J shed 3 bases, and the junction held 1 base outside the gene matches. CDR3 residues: CASGRGGDTGELFF. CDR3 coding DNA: TGTGCTAGTGGTCGCGGGGGGGACACCGGGGAGCTGTTTTTT.

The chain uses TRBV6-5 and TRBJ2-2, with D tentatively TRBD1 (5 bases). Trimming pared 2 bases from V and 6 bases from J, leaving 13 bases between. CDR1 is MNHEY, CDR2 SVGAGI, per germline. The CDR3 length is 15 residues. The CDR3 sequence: CASSYEGDESGELFF. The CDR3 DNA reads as TGTGCCAGCAGTTACGAAGGGGATGAGTCCGGGGAGCTGTTTTTT.